This passage covers 27 T cell receptor beta chains from one sample sequenced in a study of Tregs in tolerant kidney transplant recipients. Repertoires were generated with immunoSEQ multiplex PCR, while TCRdb's copy carries only in-frame clones and drops some. Of 90,000 or so clones in the sample, approximately 94% were seen once. The sequenced material came from CD8+ T cells from blood. The origin of the receptors is a human donor in good health.

V is TRBV10-2 and J is TRBJ2-7, with 9 bases identical to TRBD1. This CDR3 has 14 residues. Germline V gives CDR1 WSHSY, CDR2 SAAADI. The trim removed 9 bases at V and 0 bases at J, leaving 6 bases unmatched. The chain's CDR3 is CASPRDRDSYEQYF. CDR3 nucleotide sequence: TGCGCCAGTCCCCGGGACAGGGACTCCTACGAGCAGTACTTC.

The J gene is TRBJ2-2, the V gene TRBV4-1; 7 nucleotides match TRBD1. CDR3 size: 17 residues. Germline values: CDR1 MGHRA, CDR2 YSYEKL. With 4 bases clipped from V and 1 base from J, the junction kept 9 bases outside the gene matches. The CDR3 region is CASSLRDSTLNTGELFF. The CDR3 DNA follows: TGCGCCAGCAGCCTCCGGGACAGCACTTTGAACACCGGGGAGCTGTTTTTT.

The rearrangement uses TRBV6-6 and TRBJ2-7; TRBD1 agrees at 10 bases. CDR3 length: 15 amino acids. V trimming: 5 bases; J trimming: 4 bases; junction bases outside the gene matches: 8. Germline assignment: CDR1 MNHNY and CDR2 SVGAGI (reference sequence). The CDR3 spells CASSLRGQGIYEQYF. CDR3 sequence (DNA): TGTGCCAGCAGTCTCCGGGGACAGGGGATATACGAGCAGTACTTC.

CDR3 sequence: CASSWGGGNTGELFF. The CDR3 region has the DNA TGTGCCAGCAGCTGGGGGGGCGGGAACACCGGGGAGCTGTTTTTT. The J gene is TRBJ2-2, the V gene TRBV6-5; perhaps TRBD2 as D (7 bases). CDR3 length equals 15 residues. With 6 bases removed from V and 1 base from J, the gap between germline ends came to 12 bases. CDR1 and CDR2 (germline): MNHEY, SVGAGI.

This chain connects TRBV19 to TRBJ2-7; a possible D gene is TRBD2 (5 bases). Germline V gives CDR1 LNHDA, CDR2 SQIVND (reference sequence). Trimming stripped 5 bases from V and 6 bases from J, with 8 bases between. The CDR3 spans 11 residues. The CDR3 DNA reads TGTGCCAGTAGTCTGGGAGTCGAGCAGTACTTC. Protein product: CASSLGVEQYF.

This clone was seen more than once but under ten times. The CDR3 DNA reads as TGTGCCAGCAGTGACTCTAGGAATGAGCAGTTCTTC. Protein sequence: CASSDSRNEQFF. The chain couples TRBV6-4 to TRBJ2-1, with no clear D. Looked up from germline, CDR1 is MRHNA and CDR2 is SNTAGT. V was shortened by 0 bases and J by 7 bases, with 4 bases between the two germline ends. This CDR3 region has 12 residues.

The rearrangement uses TRBV5-1 and TRBJ2-1; D is possibly TRBD1 (6 bases). This CDR3 is built from 13 residues. Germline CDR1 reads SGHRS; CDR2 reads YFSETQ. The V end was cut by 1 base, the J end by 9 bases, with 11 bases between. The CDR3 protein is CASSLNGGGEQFF. CDR3 nucleotide sequence: TGCGCCAGCAGCTTGAATGGGGGCGGTGAGCAGTTCTTC.

The V and J genes are TRBV5-5 and TRBJ2-5; D is unresolved. V was shortened by 1 base and J by 5 bases, with 6 bases between the two germline ends. Germline CDR1 reads SGHKS; CDR2 reads YYEKEE (reference sequence). This CDR3 region has 12 residues. CDR3 region: CASSLFWETQYF. The CDR3 coding sequence is TGTGCCAGCAGCTTGTTTTGGGAGACCCAGTACTTC.

The rearrangement uses TRBV11-2 and TRBJ2-7, with TRBD1 as a possible D gene (5 bases). CDR1 is SGHAT, CDR2 FQNNGV, per germline. V lost 5 bases, J lost 2 bases, and 16 bases lay in between. CDR3 length: 15 amino acids. For the CDR3, the DNA is TGTGCCAGCAGCCCAAGTACAGGTGGAGCCTACGAGCAGTACTTC. Its protein product is CASSPSTGGAYEQYF.

The V and J genes are TRBV27 and TRBJ1-2; weak D call: TRBD1 (6 bases). The CDR3 length is 15 residues. CDR1 and CDR2 (germline): MNHEY, SMNVEV (reference sequence). With 2 bases removed from V and 4 bases from J, the gap between germline ends came to 14 bases. The CDR3 DNA sequence: TGTGCCAGCAGTTTACGGGGCCAGGGGACCTATGGCTACACCTTC. Amino acid sequence: CASSLRGQGTYGYTF.

The chain carries TRBV30 and TRBJ2-2; TRBD2 matches at 10 bases. CDR1 is GTSNPN and CDR2 is SVGIG in the germline V gene (reference sequence). V shed 1 base, J shed 7 bases, and the junction held 9 bases outside the gene matches. The CDR3 runs to 16 residues. The CDR3 protein is CAWSGLAGDKVGELFF. DNA of the CDR3: TGTGCCTGGAGTGGGCTAGCGGGAGATAAGGTCGGGGAGCTGTTTTTT.

This sequence joins TRBV27 and TRBJ1-2; 9 nucleotides agree with TRBD1. Germline CDR1 reads MNHEY; CDR2 reads SMNVEV (reference sequence). The CDR3 spans 13 residues. The V gene end was trimmed by 6 bases and the J gene end by 8 bases; junction bases not matched to a gene: 7. Here the CDR3 DNA reads TGTGCCAGCAGCCCCGGGACAGGGACCGGCTACACCTTC. Residues: CASSPGTGTGYTF.

The V and J genes are TRBV4-2 and TRBJ2-1, with 11 bases aligning to TRBD2. This CDR3 is built from 17 residues. CDR1 is LGHNA and CDR2 is YNFKEQ in the germline V gene. V was clipped by 4 bases and J by 2 bases; unmatched bases: 7. The CDR3 loop reads CASSPLAGEPTYNEQFF. The DNA of the CDR3 is TGTGCCAGCAGCCCACTAGCGGGAGAGCCCACCTACAATGAGCAGTTCTTC.

The chain recombines TRBV6-5 with TRBJ2-5; TRBD1 agrees at 9 bases. The CDR3 has 14 residues. Losses at the gene ends were 4 bases for V and 5 bases for J; bases not matched to a gene: 5. Germline V gene lookup returns CDR1 MNHEY and CDR2 SVGAGI. The DNA of the CDR3 is TGTGCCAGCAGTTGGACAGGGGTAGTGGAGACCCAGTACTTC. Amino acid sequence: CASSWTGVVETQYF.

The chain links TRBV4-1 to TRBJ1-2, with 7 bases identical to TRBD1. This CDR3 has 15 residues. The V gene end was trimmed by 2 bases and the J gene end by 6 bases; junction bases not matched to a gene: 9. The germline gives CDR1 MGHRA, CDR2 YSYEKL. The CDR3 sequence is CASSQRTGVLDGYTF. The DNA of the CDR3 is TGCGCCAGCAGCCAACGCACAGGGGTATTGGATGGCTACACCTTC.

V is TRBV10-1 and J is TRBJ2-7; D might be TRBD2 (6 bases). Trimming stripped 6 bases from V and 0 bases from J, with 15 bases between. CDR1 and CDR2 (germline): WNHNN, SYGVQD (reference sequence). CDR3 size: 15 residues. CDR3: CASSQGTSHSYEQYF. DNA for the CDR3: TGCGCCAGCAGCCAAGGGACTTCACACTCCTACGAGCAGTACTTC.

This chain links TRBV6-5 with TRBJ2-7; TRBD1 matches at 7 bases. Germline V CDR1 and CDR2: MNHEY, SVGAGI. There are 14 residues in the CDR3. V lost 4 bases and J lost 3; bases outside the gene matches: 6. The CDR3 reads CASSSSGQDYEQYF. CDR3 bases: TGTGCCAGCAGTTCCTCCGGACAGGACTACGAGCAGTACTTC.

The rearrangement links TRBV5-1 to TRBJ2-5, with 13 nucleotides matching TRBD2. Germline loops: CDR1 SGHRS, CDR2 YFSETQ. The CDR3 spans 17 residues. Losses at the gene ends were 1 base for V and 2 bases for J; bases not matched to a gene: 5. The CDR3: CASSLNRLAGGQETQYF. The CDR3 nucleotides are TGCGCCAGCAGCTTGAACCGACTAGCGGGGGGACAAGAGACCCAGTACTTC.

This clone was recorded once. The V call is TRBV7-6, the J call TRBJ2-7; 11 nucleotides line up with TRBD2. After removal of 2 bases from V and 5 bases from J, the junction contained 8 bases not matched to a gene. This CDR3 has 16 amino acids. Germline CDR1 reads SGHVS; CDR2 reads FNYEAQ. The CDR3 sequence is CASSLRVAGGPDEQYF. CDR3 bases: TGTGCCAGCAGCTTACGAGTAGCGGGAGGGCCGGACGAGCAGTACTTC.

J is TRBJ2-7 and V is TRBV7-9, with TRBD1 matching over 7 bases. Germline values: CDR1 SEHNR, CDR2 FQNEAQ (reference sequence). Trimming took 1 base from V and 0 from J; bases not matched to a gene: 6. There are 16 residues in the CDR3. The CDR3 here is CASSLEGAASSYEQYF. The CDR3 nucleotides are TGTGCCAGCAGCTTAGAGGGGGCCGCTAGCTCCTACGAGCAGTACTTC.

The chain links TRBV4-2 to TRBJ2-5; tentative D call: TRBD2 (7 bases). The CDR3 runs 13 residues. Trimming took off 6 bases at V and 3 bases at J, with 11 bases between the two ends. Germline CDR1 is LGHNA and CDR2 is YNFKEQ. CDR3 protein: CASRGGREETQYF. The CDR3 DNA reads as TGTGCCAGCAGGGGGGGGCGGGAAGAGACCCAGTACTTC.

The chain uses TRBV5-5 and TRBJ1-1; no reliable D call. V was trimmed by 5 bases and J by 3 bases, leaving 14 bases between them. Looked up from germline, CDR1 is SGHKS and CDR2 is YYEKEE (reference sequence). The CDR3 is made up of 14 amino acids. The CDR3 sequence is CASSRVPEDTEAFF. For the CDR3, the DNA is TGTGCCAGCAGTAGGGTCCCAGAGGACACTGAAGCTTTCTTT.

This clone was observed once. The chain is built from TRBV5-4 and TRBJ2-7, with D possibly being TRBD1 (5 bases). Trimming took off 0 bases at V and 5 bases at J, with 12 bases between the two ends. CDR1 is SGHNT and CDR2 is YYREEE in the germline V gene (reference sequence). This CDR3 region has 14 residues. The CDR3 bases are TGTGCCAGCAGCTTGGAGGGGCCATACCACGAGCAGTACTTC. It translates to CASSLEGPYHEQYF.

The CDR3 is CSVVDSGGLSYEQYF. CDR3 nucleotide sequence: TGCAGCGTTGTTGATAGCGGGGGGCTCTCCTACGAGCAGTACTTC. V gene TRBV29-1 combines with J gene TRBJ2-7, with 10 bases identical to TRBD2. The ends lost 4 bases at V and 0 bases at J; junction bases unmatched: 6. The CDR3 has 15 amino acids. The germline gives CDR1 SQVTM, CDR2 ANQGSEA.

This clone was observed a single time. The J gene is TRBJ2-1, the V gene TRBV29-1; perhaps D is TRBD1 or TRBD2 (5 bases each). Germline V lookup: CDR1 SQVTM, CDR2 ANQGSEA. The CDR3 is 13 residues long. The V gene lost 7 bases and the J gene lost 5 bases, with 15 bases spanning the gap. Here the CDR3 DNA reads TGCAGCGCCGAGGGGCAGGCTAACAATGAGCAGTTCTTC. It yields the protein CSAEGQANNEQFF.

This clone appeared a few times. The genes are TRBV20-1 and TRBJ1-2; 7 nucleotides align to TRBD1. Germline assignment: CDR1 DFQATT and CDR2 SNEGSKA (reference sequence). The CDR3 has 11 residues. J lost 5 bases, V lost 6 bases, and 3 bases had no gene match. The CDR3 nucleotides read TGCAGTGCCCGGGACAGATATGGCTACACCTTC. Protein: CSARDRYGYTF.

The chain uses TRBV10-1 and TRBJ2-5; TRBD2 matches at 13 bases. Germline CDR1 is WNHNN and CDR2 is SYGVQD (reference sequence). The trim removed 5 bases at V and 5 bases at J, leaving 8 bases unmatched. This CDR3 has 16 residues. CDR3 region: CASSSGLAGAGETQYF. For the CDR3, the DNA is TGCGCCAGCAGTTCTGGACTAGCGGGGGCTGGGGAGACCCAGTACTTC.